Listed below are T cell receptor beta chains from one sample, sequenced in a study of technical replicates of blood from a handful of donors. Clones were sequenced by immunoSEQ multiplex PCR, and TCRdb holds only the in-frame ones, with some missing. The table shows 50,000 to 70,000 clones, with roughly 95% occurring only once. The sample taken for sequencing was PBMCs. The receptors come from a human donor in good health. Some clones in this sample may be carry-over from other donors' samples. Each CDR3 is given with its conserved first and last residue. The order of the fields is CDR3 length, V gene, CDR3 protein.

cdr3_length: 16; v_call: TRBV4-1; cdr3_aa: CASSQPTSGGSYEQYF
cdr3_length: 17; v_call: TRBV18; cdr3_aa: CASSPTGVGGLGENQYF
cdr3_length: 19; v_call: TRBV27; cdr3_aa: CASSSYAGLAGVDLETQYF
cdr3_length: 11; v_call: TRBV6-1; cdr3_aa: CASSWGREAFF
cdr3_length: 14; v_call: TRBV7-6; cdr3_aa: CASSPGQSTDTQYF
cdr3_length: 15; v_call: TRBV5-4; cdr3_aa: CASSLALANTGELFF
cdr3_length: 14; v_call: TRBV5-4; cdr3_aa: CASSLADSSYEQYF
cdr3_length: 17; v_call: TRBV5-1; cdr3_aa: CARTPEKAGRSGNTIYF
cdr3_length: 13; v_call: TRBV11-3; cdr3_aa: CASSLDPSGEQFF
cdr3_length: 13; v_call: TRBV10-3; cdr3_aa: CAISANEALVAFF
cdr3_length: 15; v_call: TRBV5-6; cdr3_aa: CASSLQSGIAHTQYF
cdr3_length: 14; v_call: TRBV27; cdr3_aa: CASKEHGKNTEAFF
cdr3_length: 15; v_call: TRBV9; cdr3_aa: CASSPISGLNGEQYF
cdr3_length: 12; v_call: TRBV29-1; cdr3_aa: CSVDRGHGIQYF
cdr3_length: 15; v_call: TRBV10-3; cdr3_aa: CAIRQTGGYNSPLHF
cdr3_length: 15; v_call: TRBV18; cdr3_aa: CASSSSIDRVTEAFF
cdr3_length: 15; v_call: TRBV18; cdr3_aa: CASSPLAGGNNEQFF
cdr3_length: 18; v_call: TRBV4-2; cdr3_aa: CASSPGLAGTSNTGELFF
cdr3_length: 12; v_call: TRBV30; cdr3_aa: CARLGSQETQYF
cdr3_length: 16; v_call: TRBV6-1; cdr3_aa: CASSETRQPTTYEQYF
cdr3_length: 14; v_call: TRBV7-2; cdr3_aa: CASSLAHGYEKLFF
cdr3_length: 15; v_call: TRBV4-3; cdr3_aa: CASSQTSGAYNEQFF
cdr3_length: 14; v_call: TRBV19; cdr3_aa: CASRRQGRTDTQYF
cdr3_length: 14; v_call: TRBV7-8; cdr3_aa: CASSFGRTGYEQYF
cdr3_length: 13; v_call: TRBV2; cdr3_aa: CASSWTESGEQFF
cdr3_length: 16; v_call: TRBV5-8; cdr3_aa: CASSLESGTGANVLTF
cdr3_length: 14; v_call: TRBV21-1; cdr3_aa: CASSSGGDYNEQFF
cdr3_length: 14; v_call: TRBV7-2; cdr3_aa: CASSLGTGGDTQYF
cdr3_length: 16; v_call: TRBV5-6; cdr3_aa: CASSLDYSRITDTQYF
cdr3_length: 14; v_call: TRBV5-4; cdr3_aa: CASSADPREETQYF
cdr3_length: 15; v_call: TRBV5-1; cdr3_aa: CASSINTGGRETQYF
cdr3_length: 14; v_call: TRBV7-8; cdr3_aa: CASSLTDIAEKLFF
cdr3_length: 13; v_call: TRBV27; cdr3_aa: CASSFRGANEQFF
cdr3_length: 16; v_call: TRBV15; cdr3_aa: CATSRDFVRISDTQYF
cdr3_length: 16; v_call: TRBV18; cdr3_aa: CASSPPPGRTGYGYTF
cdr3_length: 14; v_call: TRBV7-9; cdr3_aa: CARNTGLAQETQYF
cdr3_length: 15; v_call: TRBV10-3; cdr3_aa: CAISEDPLRTDTQYF
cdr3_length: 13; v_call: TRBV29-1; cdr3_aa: CSKRTGSGETQYF
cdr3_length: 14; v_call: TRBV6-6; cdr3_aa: CASNRDRPTDTQYF
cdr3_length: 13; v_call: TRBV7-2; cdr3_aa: CASSLLGEYGYTF
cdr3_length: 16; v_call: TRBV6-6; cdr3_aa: CASSRPSSGSVDEQYF
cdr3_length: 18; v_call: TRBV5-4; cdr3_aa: CASSPRASGRARTGELFF
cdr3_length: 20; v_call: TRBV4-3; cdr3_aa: CASSQDGTGGLGSGANVLTF
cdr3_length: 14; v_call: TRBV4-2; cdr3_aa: CASSQDRVNQPQHF
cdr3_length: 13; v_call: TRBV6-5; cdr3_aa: CASMCESCFEQYF
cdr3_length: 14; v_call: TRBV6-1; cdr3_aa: CATGTGALNTEAFF
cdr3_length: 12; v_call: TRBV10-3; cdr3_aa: CASRQGEYEQYF
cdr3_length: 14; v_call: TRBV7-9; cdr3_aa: CASSSGLANYGYTF
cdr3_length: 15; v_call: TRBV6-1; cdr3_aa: CASSPTGRRGQPQHF
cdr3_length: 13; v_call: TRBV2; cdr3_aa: CASRRRGPETQYF
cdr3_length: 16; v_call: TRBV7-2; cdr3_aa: CASSTRREGVSYGYTF
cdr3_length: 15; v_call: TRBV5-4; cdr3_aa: CASSSLGTGEHEQYF
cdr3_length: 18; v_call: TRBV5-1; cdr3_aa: CASSWGNNSGRFYNEQFF